This T cell receptor beta chain was profiled in a study of cytotoxic CD8 clonotypes in ibrutinib-treated CLL. Study-wide context: 24 partial and 2 complete responses; at median approximately 6 years, around 14 remitted, roughly twelve progressed.

Produced via immunoSEQ multiplex PCR; TCRdb's table is partial and in-frame only. This repertoire shows approximately 92,000 clones, roughly three quarters found once; its top ten account for around 23%. V was shortened by 6 bases and J by 7 bases, with 22 bases between the two germline ends. The CDR3 runs to 15 residues. Germline V gene lookup returns CDR1 LNHDA and CDR2 SQIVND (reference sequence). The sequence was collected from a human donor with chronic lymphocytic leukemia. This chain links TRBV19 with TRBJ2-7; D gene unclear. Sequenced here: PBMCs, sampled after 24 months of ibrutinib treatment. Here the CDR3 reads CASSPPGIIPWEQYF. CDR3 coding DNA: TGTGCCAGTAGCCCCCCAGGAATTATTCCCTGGGAGCAGTACTTC.